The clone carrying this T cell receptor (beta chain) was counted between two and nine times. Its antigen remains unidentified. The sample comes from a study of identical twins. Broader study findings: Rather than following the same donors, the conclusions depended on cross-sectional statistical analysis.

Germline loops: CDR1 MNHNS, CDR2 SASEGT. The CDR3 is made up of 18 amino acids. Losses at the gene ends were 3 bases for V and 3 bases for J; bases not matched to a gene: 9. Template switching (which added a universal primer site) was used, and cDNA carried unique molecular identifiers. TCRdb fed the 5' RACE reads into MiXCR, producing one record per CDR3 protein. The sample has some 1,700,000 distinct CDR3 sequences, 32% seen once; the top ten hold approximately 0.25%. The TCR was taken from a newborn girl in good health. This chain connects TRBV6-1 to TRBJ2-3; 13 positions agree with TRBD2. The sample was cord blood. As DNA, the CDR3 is TGTGCCAGCAGTGAGCCCAGACTAGCGGGAGGCGGTACAGATACGCAGTATTTT. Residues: CASSEPRLAGGGTDTQYF.